A selection of T cell receptor beta chains follows, all from one sample in a study of vaccination and CD4 T cells after COVID-19. A single record per CDR3 protein comes from TCRdb applying MiXCR to the PCR reads. The sample carries a few thousand distinct CDR3 sequences, roughly two thirds recorded once. Their antigen targets remain unknown. Input material: CD4+ T cells from blood, cultured in vitro. The receptors come from a human donor who had recovered from COVID-19. Each CDR3 is given with its conserved first and last residue. A D gene is named only where the DNA matches it firmly. Some rows mark clone size as missing; the rest say once, few, many or name a class of expanded clone.

>-|TRBJ1-6|TRBV20-1|-
CSLDQSYNSPLHF
TGCAGTCTCGACCAATCCTATAATTCACCCCTCCACTTT
>few|TRBJ1-2|TRBV12-3/TRBV12-4|TRBD1
CASSFLRKDRGPNYGYTF
TGTGCCAGCAGTTTCCTGAGAAAGGACAGGGGGCCTAACTATGGCTACACCTTC
>-|TRBJ1-5|TRBV19|-
CASDQGYYQPQHF
TGTGCCAGTGATCAGGGATACTATCAGCCCCAGCATTTT
>-|TRBJ2-3|TRBV20-1|-
CSAGTPGDTQYF
TGCAGTGCGGGGACCCCCGGAGATACGCAGTATTTT
>-|TRBJ2-2|TRBV7-2|-
CASSLVVGPSTGELFF
TGTGCCAGCAGCTTAGTCGTGGGGCCGTCGACCGGGGAGCTGTTTTTT
>-|TRBJ1-5|TRBV12-5|TRBD1
CASGVGQGSNQPQHF
TGTGCTAGTGGGGTAGGACAGGGAAGCAATCAGCCCCAGCATTTT
>-|TRBJ1-3|TRBV6-5|-
CASSYSIFGQGSGNTIYF
TGTGCCAGCAGTTACTCGATATTCGGGCAGGGGTCTGGAAACACCATATATTTT
>-|TRBJ2-5|TRBV25-1|TRBD1
CASSGQTGLLETQYF
TGTGCCAGCAGTGGACAGACAGGGTTGTTGGAGACCCAGTACTTC
>-|TRBJ2-7|TRBV7-2|TRBD1
CASSARQGYEQYF
TGTGCCAGCAGCGCTCGACAGGGCTACGAGCAGTACTTC
>-|TRBJ1-6|TRBV30|-
CAWSLAGPYNSPLHF
TGTGCCTGGAGTCTAGCCGGACCCTATAATTCACCCCTCCACTTT
>-|TRBJ1-4|TRBV7-9|-
CASSLVRGEKLFF
TGTGCCAGCAGCTTAGTACGGGGTGAAAAACTGTTTTTT
>-|TRBJ2-7|TRBV20-1|-
CSATYGVIDEQYF
TGCAGTGCTACCTACGGGGTAATCGACGAGCAGTACTTC